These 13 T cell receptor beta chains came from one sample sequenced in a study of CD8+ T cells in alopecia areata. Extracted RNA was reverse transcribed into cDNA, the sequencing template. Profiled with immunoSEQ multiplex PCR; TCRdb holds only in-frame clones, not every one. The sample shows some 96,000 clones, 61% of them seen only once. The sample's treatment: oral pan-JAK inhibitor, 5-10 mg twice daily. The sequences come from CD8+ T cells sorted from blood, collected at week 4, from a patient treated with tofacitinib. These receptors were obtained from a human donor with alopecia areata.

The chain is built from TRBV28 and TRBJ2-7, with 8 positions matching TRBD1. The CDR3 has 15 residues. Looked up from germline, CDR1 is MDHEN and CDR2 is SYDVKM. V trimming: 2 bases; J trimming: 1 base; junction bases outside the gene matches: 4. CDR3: CASSLPGGFSYEQYF. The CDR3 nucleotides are TGTGCCAGCAGTTTACCAGGGGGCTTTTCCTACGAGCAGTACTTC. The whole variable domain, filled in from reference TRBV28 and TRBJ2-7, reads DVKVTQSSRYLVKRTGEKVFLECVQDMDHENMFWYRQDPGLGLRLIYFSYDVKMKEKGDIPEGYSVSREKKERFSLILESASTNQTSMYLCASSLPGGFSYEQYFGPGTRLTVT.

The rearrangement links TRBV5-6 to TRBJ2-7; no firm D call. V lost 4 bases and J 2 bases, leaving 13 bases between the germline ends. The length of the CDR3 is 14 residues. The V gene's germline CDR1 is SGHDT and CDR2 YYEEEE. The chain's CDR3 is CASSLLLNPYEQYF. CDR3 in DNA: TGTGCCAGCAGCCTCCTTCTAAACCCCTACGAGCAGTACTTC. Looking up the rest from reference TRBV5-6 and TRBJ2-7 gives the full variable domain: DAGVTQSPTHLIKTRGQQVTLRCSPKSGHDTVSWYQQALGQGPQFIFQYYEEEERQRGNFPDRFSGHQFPNYSSELNVNALLLGDSALYLCASSLLLNPYEQYFGPGTRLTVT.

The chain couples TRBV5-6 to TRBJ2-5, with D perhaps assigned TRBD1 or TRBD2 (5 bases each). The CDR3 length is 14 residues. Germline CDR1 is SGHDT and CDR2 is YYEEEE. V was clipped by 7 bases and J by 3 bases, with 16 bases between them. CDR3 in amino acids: CASANPGPKETQYF. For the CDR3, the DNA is TGTGCCAGCGCCAATCCGGGACCTAAAGAGACCCAGTACTTC.

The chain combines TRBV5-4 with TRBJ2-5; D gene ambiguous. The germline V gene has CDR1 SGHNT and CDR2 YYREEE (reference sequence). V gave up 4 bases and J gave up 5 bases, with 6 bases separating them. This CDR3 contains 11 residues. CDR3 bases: TGTGCCAGCAGCCACATGGAGACCCAGTACTTC. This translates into CASSHMETQYF.

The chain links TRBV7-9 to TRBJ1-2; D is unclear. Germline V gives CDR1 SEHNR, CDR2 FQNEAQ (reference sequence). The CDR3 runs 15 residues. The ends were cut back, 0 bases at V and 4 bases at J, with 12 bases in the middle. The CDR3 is CASSLADPVSYGYTF. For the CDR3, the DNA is TGTGCCAGCAGCTTAGCGGATCCAGTCTCCTATGGCTACACCTTC.

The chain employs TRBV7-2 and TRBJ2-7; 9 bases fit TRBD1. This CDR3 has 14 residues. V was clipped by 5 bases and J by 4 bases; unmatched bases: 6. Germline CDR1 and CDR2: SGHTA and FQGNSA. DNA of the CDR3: TGTGCCAGCAGCCAGGACAGGGGAGGGTACGAGCAGTACTTC. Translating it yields CASSQDRGGYEQYF.

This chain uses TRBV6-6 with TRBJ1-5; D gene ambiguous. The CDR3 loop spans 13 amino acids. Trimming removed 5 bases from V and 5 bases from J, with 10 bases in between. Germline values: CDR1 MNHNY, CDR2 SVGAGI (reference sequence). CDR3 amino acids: CASSLYIDQPQHF. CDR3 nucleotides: TGTGCCAGCAGTCTATACATTGATCAGCCCCAGCATTTT.

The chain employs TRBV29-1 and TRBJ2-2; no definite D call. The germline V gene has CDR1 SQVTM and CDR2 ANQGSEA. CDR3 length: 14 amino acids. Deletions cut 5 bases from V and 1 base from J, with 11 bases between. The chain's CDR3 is CSVPHQQNTGELFF. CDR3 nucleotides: TGCAGCGTTCCGCATCAACAGAACACCGGGGAGCTGTTTTTT.

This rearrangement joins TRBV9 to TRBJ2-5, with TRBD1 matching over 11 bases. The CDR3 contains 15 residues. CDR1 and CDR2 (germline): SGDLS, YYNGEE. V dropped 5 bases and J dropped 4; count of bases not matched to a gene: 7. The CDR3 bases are TGTGCCAGCAGTTGGGACAGGGGGTTTGCAGAGACCCAGTACTTC. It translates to CASSWDRGFAETQYF.

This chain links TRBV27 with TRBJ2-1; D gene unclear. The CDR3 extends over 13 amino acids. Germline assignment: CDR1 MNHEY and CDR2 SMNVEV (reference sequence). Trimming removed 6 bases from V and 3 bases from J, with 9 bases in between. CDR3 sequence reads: CASSPVGYNEQFF. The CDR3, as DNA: TGTGCCAGCAGCCCAGTTGGCTACAATGAGCAGTTCTTC.

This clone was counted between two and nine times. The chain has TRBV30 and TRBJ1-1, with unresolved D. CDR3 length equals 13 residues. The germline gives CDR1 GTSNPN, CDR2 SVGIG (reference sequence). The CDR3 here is CASLGRMNTEAFF. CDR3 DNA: TGTGCATCTCTTGGGCGGATGAACACTGAAGCTTTCTTT.

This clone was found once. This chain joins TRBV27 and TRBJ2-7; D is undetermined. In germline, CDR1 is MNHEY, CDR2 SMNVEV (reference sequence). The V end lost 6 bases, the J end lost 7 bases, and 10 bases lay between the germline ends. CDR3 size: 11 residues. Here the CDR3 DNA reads TGTGCCAGCAGCTCAGGTTGGGAGCAGTACTTC. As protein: CASSSGWEQYF.

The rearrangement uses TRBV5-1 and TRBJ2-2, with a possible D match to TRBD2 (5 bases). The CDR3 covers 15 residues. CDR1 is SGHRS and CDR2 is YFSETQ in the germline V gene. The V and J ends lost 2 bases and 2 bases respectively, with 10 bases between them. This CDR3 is CASSFGGRNTGELFF. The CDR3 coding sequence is TGCGCCAGCAGCTTTGGCGGGCGAAACACCGGGGAGCTGTTTTTT.